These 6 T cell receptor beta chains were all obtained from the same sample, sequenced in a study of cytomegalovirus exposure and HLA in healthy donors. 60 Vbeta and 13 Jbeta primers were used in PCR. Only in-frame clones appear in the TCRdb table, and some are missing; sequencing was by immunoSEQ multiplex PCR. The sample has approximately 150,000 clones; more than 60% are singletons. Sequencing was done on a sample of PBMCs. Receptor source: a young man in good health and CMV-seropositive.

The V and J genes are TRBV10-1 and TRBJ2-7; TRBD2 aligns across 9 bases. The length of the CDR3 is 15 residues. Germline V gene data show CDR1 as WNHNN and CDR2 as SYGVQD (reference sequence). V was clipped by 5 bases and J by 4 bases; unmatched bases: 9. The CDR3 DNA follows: TGCGCCAGCAGTCCAGCGGGAGGAGGTTTTTACGAGCAGTACTTC. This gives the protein CASSPAGGGFYEQYF.

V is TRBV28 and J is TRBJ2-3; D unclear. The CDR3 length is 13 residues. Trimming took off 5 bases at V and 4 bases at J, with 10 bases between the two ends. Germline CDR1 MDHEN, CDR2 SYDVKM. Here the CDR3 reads CASSITLSDTQYF. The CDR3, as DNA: TGTGCCAGCAGTATCACTCTCTCAGATACGCAGTATTTT. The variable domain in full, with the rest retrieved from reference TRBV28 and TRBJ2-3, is DVKVTQSSRYLVKRTGEKVFLECVQDMDHENMFWYRQDPGLGLRLIYFSYDVKMKEKGDIPEGYSVSREKKERFSLILESASTNQTSMYLCASSITLSDTQYFGPGTRLTVL.

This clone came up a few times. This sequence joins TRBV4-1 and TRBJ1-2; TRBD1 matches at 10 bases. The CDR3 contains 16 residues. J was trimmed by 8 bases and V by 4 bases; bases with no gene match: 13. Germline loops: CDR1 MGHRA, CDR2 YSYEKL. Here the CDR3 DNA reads TGCGCCAGCAGCCTCTCCCCGGGACAGGGGAAGGGGGGCTACACCTTC. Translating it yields CASSLSPGQGKGGYTF.

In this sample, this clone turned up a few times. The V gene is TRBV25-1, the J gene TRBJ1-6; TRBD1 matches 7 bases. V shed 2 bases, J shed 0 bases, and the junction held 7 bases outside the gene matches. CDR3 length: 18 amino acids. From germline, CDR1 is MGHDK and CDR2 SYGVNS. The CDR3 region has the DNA TGTGCCAGCAGTGAAGAGGGCAGGGGGAGCTCCTATAATTCACCCCTCCACTTT. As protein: CASSEEGRGSSYNSPLHF.

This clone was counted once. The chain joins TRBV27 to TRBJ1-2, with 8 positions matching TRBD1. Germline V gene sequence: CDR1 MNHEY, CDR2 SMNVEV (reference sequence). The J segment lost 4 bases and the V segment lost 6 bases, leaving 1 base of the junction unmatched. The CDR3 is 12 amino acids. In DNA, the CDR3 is TGTGCCAGCAGCACAGGGGGCTATGGCTACACCTTC. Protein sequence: CASSTGGYGYTF.

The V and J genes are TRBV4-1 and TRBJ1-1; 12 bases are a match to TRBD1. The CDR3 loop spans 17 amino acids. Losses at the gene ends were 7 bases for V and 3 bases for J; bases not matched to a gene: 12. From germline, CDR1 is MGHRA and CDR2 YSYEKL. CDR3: CASTLRGGQGAHTEAFF. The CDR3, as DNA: TGCGCCAGCACCTTGAGGGGGGGACAGGGGGCCCACACTGAAGCTTTCTTT.